These 15 T cell receptor beta chains came from one sample sequenced in a study of blood T cell repertoires in COVID-19. Assay used: immunoSEQ multiplex PCR; TCRdb lists only in-frame clones, some missing. The repertoire includes around 200,000 clones, roughly 88% of them detected once, and roughly 7.2% sits in the top ten. The material sequenced was peripheral blood. The receptors come from a woman in her thirties or forties with COVID-19, enrolled during active disease.

This chain connects TRBV28 to TRBJ1-5, with D perhaps matching TRBD1 (5 bases). The V end was cut by 7 bases, the J end by 4 bases, with 20 bases between. The CDR3 spans 16 residues. CDR1 is MDHEN, CDR2 SYDVKM, per germline. The CDR3 nucleotides read TGTGCCAGCACCCCCGGGGGGAAGGTCAGTAATCAGCCCCAGCATTTT. Translated, it gives CASTPGGKVSNQPQHF.

The rearrangement links TRBV25-1 to TRBJ2-7, with TRBD1 as a possible D gene (6 bases). Germline V CDR1 and CDR2: MGHDK, SYGVNS. Trimming shortened V by 4 bases and J by 3 bases, and 13 bases separated the two germline ends. The CDR3 is 14 amino acids. CDR3 coding DNA: TGTGCCAGCAGTGGGGGGACACTATACTACGAGCAGTACTTC. Encoded protein: CASSGGTLYYEQYF.

V usage is TRBV5-5 and J usage is TRBJ1-5; 7 positions agree with TRBD1. CDR1 and CDR2 (germline): SGHKS, YYEKEE (reference sequence). The ends lost 4 bases at V and 7 bases at J; junction bases unmatched: 11. The CDR3 has 15 residues. The chain's CDR3 is CASSPEGQSRQPQHF. Here the CDR3 DNA reads TGTGCCAGCAGCCCCGAGGGACAGTCCAGGCAGCCCCAGCATTTT. Drawing the rest from reference TRBV5-5 and TRBJ1-5, the complete variable domain is DAGVTQSPTHLIKTRGQQVTLRCSPISGHKSVSWYQQVLGQGPQFIFQYYEKEERGRGNFPDRFSARQFPNYSSELNVNALLLGDSALYLCASSPEGQSRQPQHFGDGTRLSIL.

The chain has TRBV27 and TRBJ1-2, with TRBD1 matching over 7 bases. The V gene end was trimmed by 6 bases and the J gene end by 4 bases; junction bases not matched to a gene: 5. CDR3 length: 13 amino acids. Per the germline V gene, CDR1 is MNHEY and CDR2 is SMNVEV (reference sequence). CDR3 in amino acids: CASSRSGGYGYTF. CDR3 nucleotide sequence: TGTGCCAGCAGCAGGTCAGGGGGCTATGGCTACACCTTC.

The chain recombines TRBV7-2 with TRBJ1-5; 7 bases align to TRBD1. CDR3 length: 14 amino acids. Per germline, CDR1 SGHTA and CDR2 FQGNSA. Germline trimming cut 5 bases from V and 7 bases from J; bases unmatched to any gene: 8. Written as DNA, the CDR3 is TGTGCCAGCAGCCTTAGGACAGGCCCCCAGCCCCAGCATTTT. Its protein product is CASSLRTGPQPQHF.

J is TRBJ2-2 and V is TRBV28; 8 bases are shared with TRBD2. With V trimmed by 10 bases and J by 6 bases, 10 bases remained unmatched. This CDR3 region has 14 residues. CDR1 is MDHEN, CDR2 SYDVKM, per germline. CDR3 sequence (DNA): TGTGCCATTGTAGCGGGGATCCACCCCGGGGAGCTGTTTTTT. Protein product: CAIVAGIHPGELFF.

The genes are TRBV23-1 and TRBJ1-2; maybe TRBD1 (5 bases). TRBV23-1 is an open reading frame, and its role is uncertain. Trimming cost V 1 base and J 4 bases, with 10 bases left between them. The CDR3 runs to 14 residues. The CDR3 loop reads CASSQFVDSYGYTF. For the CDR3, the DNA is TGCGCCAGCAGTCAATTCGTAGACAGCTATGGCTACACCTTC.

The chain is built from TRBV7-2 and TRBJ2-2, with D possibly matching TRBD1 (5 bases). The CDR3 covers 15 residues. Germline V gives CDR1 SGHTA, CDR2 FQGNSA. Trimming removed 5 bases from V and 0 bases from J, with 10 bases in between. The CDR3: CASSQQGSNTGELFF. CDR3 in DNA: TGTGCCAGCAGCCAGCAGGGATCGAACACCGGGGAGCTGTTTTTT.

Note on this clone: At one of its ends the junction is not consistent with the germline gene, which may arise from a read error. The chain is built from TRBV7-7 and TRBJ2-7, with D perhaps TRBD2 (6 bases). Germline V gene sequence: CDR1 SSHAT, CDR2 FNYEAQ (reference sequence). The CDR3 sequence is 16 residues long. The CDR3 nucleotides read TGTGCTAGCAGCTTCGCCCGCGGGAACCAGTTTTACGAGCAGTACTTC. Residues: CASSFARGNQFYEQYF. The whole variable domain, remainder taken from reference TRBV7-7 and TRBJ2-7, is GAGVSQSPRYKVTKRGQDVTLRCDPISSHATLYWYQQALGQGPEFLTYFNYEAQPDKSGLPSDRFSAERPEGSISTLTIQRTEQRDSAMYRCASSFARGNQFYEQYFGPGTRLTVT.

The chain combines TRBV6-6 with TRBJ1-1; no reliable D call. Germline V gene lookup returns CDR1 MNHNY and CDR2 SVGAGI (reference sequence). V was cut by 0 bases and J by 2 bases, with 4 bases left in between. CDR3 size: 13 residues. The CDR3 region is CASSYSRNTEAFF. Here the CDR3 DNA reads TGTGCCAGCAGTTACTCGAGAAACACTGAAGCTTTCTTT.

Here the CDR3 reads CASSLKGQPIEAFF. DNA for the CDR3: TGCGCCAGCAGCTTGAAGGGACAGCCTATTGAAGCTTTCTTT. The chain employs TRBV5-1 and TRBJ1-1; 7 bases match TRBD1. Germline CDR1 is SGHRS and CDR2 is YFSETQ. Trimming cost V 1 base and J 7 bases; bases outside gene matches: 7. This CDR3 has 14 amino acids.

The chain recombines TRBV5-1 with TRBJ1-4, with unresolved D. CDR1 is SGHRS and CDR2 is YFSETQ in the germline V gene. The CDR3 is made up of 14 amino acids. Trimming left V 7 bases short and J 3 bases short, with 13 bases between. The CDR3 protein is CASRGNGANEKLFF. In DNA, the CDR3 is TGCGCCAGCCGGGGAAACGGAGCTAATGAAAAACTGTTTTTT.

The CDR3 region is CATSAAGVTQYF. The CDR3 DNA reads as TGTGCCACCAGTGCTGCCGGGGTGACCCAGTACTTC. This rearrangement joins TRBV24-1 to TRBJ2-5; possibly TRBD2 for D (5 bases). The length of the CDR3 is 12 residues. V was trimmed by 5 bases and J by 7 bases, leaving 10 bases between them. Germline values: CDR1 KGHDR, CDR2 SFDVKD.

The V and J genes are TRBV5-4 and TRBJ2-7; D may be TRBD1 (6 bases). This CDR3 spans 15 amino acids. CDR1 and CDR2 from the germline V gene are SGHNT and YYREEE (reference sequence). V lost 2 bases to trimming and J lost 0 bases, with 12 bases between them. CDR3 nucleotides: TGTGCCAGCAGCTTTTCGGGACAAAGCTCCTACGAGCAGTACTTC. As protein: CASSFSGQSSYEQYF.

The chain recombines TRBV5-1 with TRBJ2-2; 7 nucleotides match TRBD2. In germline, CDR1 is SGHRS, CDR2 YFSETQ. V trimming: 4 bases; J trimming: 8 bases; junction bases outside the gene matches: 14. There are 16 residues in the CDR3. The CDR3 bases are TGCGCCAGCAGCCCGGGAGGCGTAATCGGTTCGGGGGAGCTGTTTTTT. The encoded protein is CASSPGGVIGSGELFF.